This T cell receptor (beta chain) was captured in a study of shared clonotypes between healthy human individuals. The study's findings and limits: Blood was the only sampled material, and tissue repertoires likely differ. Non-shared clonotypes had lower generation probabilities than clonotypes shared by all four sorted-subset donors.

Naivety among CD8 cells was defined by CD45RO negativity and positive CCR7 selection, thereby excluding terminally differentiated effector memory CD45RA+ cells. For this clone: The antigen remains undetermined.

The run depth of the assay was deep. Here immunoSEQ multiplex PCR was the method, and the copy in TCRdb shows in-frame clones only, minus some. The sample holds about 2.2 million clones; just over 90% are singletons and the top ten take approximately 1.7%. Germline V gives CDR1 PRHDT, CDR2 FYEKMQ (reference sequence). V lost 2 bases and J lost 6, with 16 bases in between. This CDR3 comprises 15 residues. The genes are TRBV13 and TRBJ1-1; no reliable D call. Sequencing input: naive CD8+ T cells from PBMCs. This clonotype originated in a man younger than 35 in good health. Some clones in this sample may be carry-over from other donors' samples. Here the CDR3 reads CASSLSPGPEAEAFF. CDR3 coding DNA: TGTGCCAGCAGCTTATCCCCCGGCCCCGAGGCTGAAGCTTTCTTT. The whole variable domain, remainder taken from reference TRBV13 and TRBJ1-1, is AAGVIQSPRHLIKEKRETATLKCYPIPRHDTVYWYQQGPGQDPQFLISFYEKMQSDKGSIPDRFSAQQFSDYHSELNMSSLELGDSALYFCASSLSPGPEAEAFFGQGTRLTVV.